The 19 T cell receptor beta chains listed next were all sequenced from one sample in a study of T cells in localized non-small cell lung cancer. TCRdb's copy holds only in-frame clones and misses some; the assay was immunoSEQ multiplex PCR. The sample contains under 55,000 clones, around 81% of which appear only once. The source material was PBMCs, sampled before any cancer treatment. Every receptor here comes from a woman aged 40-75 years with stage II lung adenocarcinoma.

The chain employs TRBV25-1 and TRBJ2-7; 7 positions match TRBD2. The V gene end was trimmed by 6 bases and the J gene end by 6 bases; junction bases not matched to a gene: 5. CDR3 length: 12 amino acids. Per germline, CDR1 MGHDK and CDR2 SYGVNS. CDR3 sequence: CASRGGSFEQYF. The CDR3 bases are TGTGCCAGCAGGGGGGGGTCTTTCGAGCAGTACTTC.

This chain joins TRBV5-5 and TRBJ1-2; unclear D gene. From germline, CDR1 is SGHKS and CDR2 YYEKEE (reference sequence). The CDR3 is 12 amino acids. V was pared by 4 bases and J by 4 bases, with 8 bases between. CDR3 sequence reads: CASSMDGYGYTF. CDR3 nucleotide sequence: TGTGCCAGCAGCATGGACGGCTATGGCTACACCTTC.

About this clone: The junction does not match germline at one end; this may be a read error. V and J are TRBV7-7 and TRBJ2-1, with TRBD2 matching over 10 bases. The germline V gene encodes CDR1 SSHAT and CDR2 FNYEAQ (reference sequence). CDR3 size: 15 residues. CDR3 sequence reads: CASSSASGGSNEQFF. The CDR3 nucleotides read TGTGCTAGCAGCTCGGCTAGCGGGGGAAGCAATGAGCAGTTCTTC.

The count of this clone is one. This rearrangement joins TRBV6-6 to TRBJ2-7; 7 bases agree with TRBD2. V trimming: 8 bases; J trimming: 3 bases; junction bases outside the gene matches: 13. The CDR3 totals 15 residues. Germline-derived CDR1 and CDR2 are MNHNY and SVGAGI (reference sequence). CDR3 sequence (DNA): TGTGCCAGCCAACCCTCTGGGGGGGTGTACTACGAGCAGTACTTC. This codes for CASQPSGGVYYEQYF.

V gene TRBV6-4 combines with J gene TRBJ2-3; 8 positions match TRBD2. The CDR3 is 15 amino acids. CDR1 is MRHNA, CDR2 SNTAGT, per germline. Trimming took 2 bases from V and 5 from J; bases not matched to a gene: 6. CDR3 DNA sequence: TGTGCCAGCAGTGACAGAGCGGGGGAGGTAGATACGCAGTATTTT. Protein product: CASSDRAGEVDTQYF.

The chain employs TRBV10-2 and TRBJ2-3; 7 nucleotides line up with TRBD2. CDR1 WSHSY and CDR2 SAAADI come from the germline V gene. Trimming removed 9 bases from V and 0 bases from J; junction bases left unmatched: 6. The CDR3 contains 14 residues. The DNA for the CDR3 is TGCGCCAGTGGAGCGGGGTTTAGCACAGATACGCAGTATTTT. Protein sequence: CASGAGFSTDTQYF.

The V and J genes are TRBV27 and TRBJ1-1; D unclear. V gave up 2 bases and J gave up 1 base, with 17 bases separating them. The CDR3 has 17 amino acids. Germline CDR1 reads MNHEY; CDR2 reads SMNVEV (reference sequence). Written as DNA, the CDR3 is TGTGCCAGCAGTTTAGACGCCCCTCACGGTGAGAACACTGAAGCTTTCTTT. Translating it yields CASSLDAPHGENTEAFF.

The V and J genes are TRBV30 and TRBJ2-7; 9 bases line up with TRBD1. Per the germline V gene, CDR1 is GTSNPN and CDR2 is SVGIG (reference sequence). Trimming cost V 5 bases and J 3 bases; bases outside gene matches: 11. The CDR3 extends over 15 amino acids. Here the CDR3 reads CAWDQPGQGIYEQYF. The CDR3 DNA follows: TGTGCCTGGGATCAACCGGGACAGGGAATCTACGAGCAGTACTTC. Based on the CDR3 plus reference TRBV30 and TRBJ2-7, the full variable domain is SQTIHQWPATLVQPVGSPLSLECTVEGTSNPNLYWYRQAAGRGLQLLFYSVGIGQISSEVPQNLSASRPQDRQFILSSKKLLLSDSGFYLCAWDQPGQGIYEQYFGPGTRLTVT.

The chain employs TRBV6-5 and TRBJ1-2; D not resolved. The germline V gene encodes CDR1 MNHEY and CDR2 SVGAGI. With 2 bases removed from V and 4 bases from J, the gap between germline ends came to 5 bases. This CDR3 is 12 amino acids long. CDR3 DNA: TGTGCCAGCAGTTACCTAACCTATGGCTACACCTTC. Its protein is CASSYLTYGYTF.

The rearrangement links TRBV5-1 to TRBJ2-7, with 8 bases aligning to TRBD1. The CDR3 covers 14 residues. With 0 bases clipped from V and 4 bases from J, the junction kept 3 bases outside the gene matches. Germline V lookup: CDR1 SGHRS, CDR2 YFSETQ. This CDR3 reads CASSLVGQGYEQYF. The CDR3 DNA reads TGCGCCAGCAGCTTGGTAGGACAGGGATACGAGCAGTACTTC. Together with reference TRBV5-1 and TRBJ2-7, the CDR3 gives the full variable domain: KAGVTQTPRYLIKTRGQQVTLSCSPISGHRSVSWYQQTPGQGLQFLFEYFSETQRNKGNFPGRFSGRQFSNSRSEMNVSTLELGDSALYLCASSLVGQGYEQYFGPGTRLTVT.

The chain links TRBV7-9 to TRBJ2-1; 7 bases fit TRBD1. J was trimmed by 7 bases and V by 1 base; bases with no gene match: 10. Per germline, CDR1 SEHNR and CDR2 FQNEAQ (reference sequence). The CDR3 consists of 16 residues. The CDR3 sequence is CASSLVGTVESNEQFF. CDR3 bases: TGTGCCAGCAGCTTAGTTGGGACAGTAGAGAGTAATGAGCAGTTCTTC.

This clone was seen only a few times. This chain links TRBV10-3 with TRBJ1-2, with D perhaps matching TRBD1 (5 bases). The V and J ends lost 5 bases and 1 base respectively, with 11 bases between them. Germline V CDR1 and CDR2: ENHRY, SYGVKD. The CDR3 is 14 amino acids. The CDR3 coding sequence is TGTGCCATCAGTCCCGGGACGGGTAACTATGGCTACACCTTC. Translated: CAISPGTGNYGYTF.

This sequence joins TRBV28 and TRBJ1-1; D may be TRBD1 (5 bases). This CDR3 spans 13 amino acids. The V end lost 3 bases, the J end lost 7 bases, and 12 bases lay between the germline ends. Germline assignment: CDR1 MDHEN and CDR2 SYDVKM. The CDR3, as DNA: TGTGCCAGCAGTTTCCTCGGGGGGGTTGAAGCTTTCTTT. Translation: CASSFLGGVEAFF.

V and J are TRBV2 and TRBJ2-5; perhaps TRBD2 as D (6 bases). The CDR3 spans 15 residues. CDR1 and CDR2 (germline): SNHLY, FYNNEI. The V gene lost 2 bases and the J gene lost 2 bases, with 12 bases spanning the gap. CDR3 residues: CASSEKEGRQETQYF. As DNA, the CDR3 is TGTGCCAGCAGTGAAAAGGAGGGCAGGCAAGAGACCCAGTACTTC.

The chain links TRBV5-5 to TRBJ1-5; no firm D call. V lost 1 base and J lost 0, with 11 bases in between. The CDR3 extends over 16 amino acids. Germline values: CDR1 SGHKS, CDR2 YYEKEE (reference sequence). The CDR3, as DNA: TGTGCCAGCAGCTTGTTAAGGGTAGATAGCAATCAGCCCCAGCATTTT. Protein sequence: CASSLLRVDSNQPQHF. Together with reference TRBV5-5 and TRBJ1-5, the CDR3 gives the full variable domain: DAGVTQSPTHLIKTRGQQVTLRCSPISGHKSVSWYQQVLGQGPQFIFQYYEKEERGRGNFPDRFSARQFPNYSSELNVNALLLGDSALYLCASSLLRVDSNQPQHFGDGTRLSIL.

CDR3 bases: TGTGCCCCCGTCTTTTTGTTCTCTGGGGCCAACGTCCTGACTTTC. This encodes CAPVFLFSGANVLTF. This chain joins TRBV7-9 and TRBJ2-6, with D hard to call. The CDR3 sequence is 15 residues long. The germline CDR1 and CDR2 sequences are SEHNR and FQNEAQ (reference sequence). V shed 11 bases and J shed 0 bases, with 14 bases lying between them.

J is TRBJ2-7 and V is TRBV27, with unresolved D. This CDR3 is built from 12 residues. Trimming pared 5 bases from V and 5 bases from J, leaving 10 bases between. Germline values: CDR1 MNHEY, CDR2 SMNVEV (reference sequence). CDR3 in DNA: TGTGCCAGCAGTGGTCCATTGGACGAGCAGTACTTC. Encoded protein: CASSGPLDEQYF.

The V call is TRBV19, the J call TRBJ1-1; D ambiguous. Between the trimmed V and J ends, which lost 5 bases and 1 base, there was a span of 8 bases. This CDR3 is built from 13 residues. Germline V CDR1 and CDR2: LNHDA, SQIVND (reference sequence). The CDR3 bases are TGTGCCAGTAGTTGGTTCACGAACACTGAAGCTTTCTTT. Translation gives CASSWFTNTEAFF.

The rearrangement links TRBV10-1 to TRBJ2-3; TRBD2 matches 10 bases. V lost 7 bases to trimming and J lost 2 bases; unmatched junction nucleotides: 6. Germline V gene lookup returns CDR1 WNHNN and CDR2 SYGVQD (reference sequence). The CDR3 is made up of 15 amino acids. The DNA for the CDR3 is TGCGCCAGCATCCTAGCGGGGGACCACACAGATACGCAGTATTTT. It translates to CASILAGDHTDTQYF.